This T cell receptor beta chain was sequenced in a study of early T cells in non-severe SARS-CoV-2 infection. This clonotype was observed at least ten times. Between the trimmed V and J ends, which lost 4 bases and 1 base, there was a span of 10 bases. Germline V gene sequence: CDR1 DFQATT, CDR2 SNEGSKA (reference sequence). This CDR3 region has 13 residues. Unique molecular identifiers (one per individual cDNA molecule) were attached. Each CDR3 protein is one row after TCRdb ran MiXCR on the 5' RACE reads. Of about 77,000 distinct CDR3 sequences listed, 5% were seen once; the top ten hold 6.5% to 8%.

The material sequenced was whole blood, taken at baseline. The V gene is TRBV20-1, the J gene TRBJ1-1; no firm D call. This TCR was recovered from an adult who was a healthcare worker with PCR-confirmed SARS-CoV-2 infection or an uninfected control (not recorded which). The CDR3 loop is CSATPWGNTEAFF. In nucleotides, the CDR3 is TGCAGTGCTACCCCATGGGGGAACACTGAAGCTTTCTTT.